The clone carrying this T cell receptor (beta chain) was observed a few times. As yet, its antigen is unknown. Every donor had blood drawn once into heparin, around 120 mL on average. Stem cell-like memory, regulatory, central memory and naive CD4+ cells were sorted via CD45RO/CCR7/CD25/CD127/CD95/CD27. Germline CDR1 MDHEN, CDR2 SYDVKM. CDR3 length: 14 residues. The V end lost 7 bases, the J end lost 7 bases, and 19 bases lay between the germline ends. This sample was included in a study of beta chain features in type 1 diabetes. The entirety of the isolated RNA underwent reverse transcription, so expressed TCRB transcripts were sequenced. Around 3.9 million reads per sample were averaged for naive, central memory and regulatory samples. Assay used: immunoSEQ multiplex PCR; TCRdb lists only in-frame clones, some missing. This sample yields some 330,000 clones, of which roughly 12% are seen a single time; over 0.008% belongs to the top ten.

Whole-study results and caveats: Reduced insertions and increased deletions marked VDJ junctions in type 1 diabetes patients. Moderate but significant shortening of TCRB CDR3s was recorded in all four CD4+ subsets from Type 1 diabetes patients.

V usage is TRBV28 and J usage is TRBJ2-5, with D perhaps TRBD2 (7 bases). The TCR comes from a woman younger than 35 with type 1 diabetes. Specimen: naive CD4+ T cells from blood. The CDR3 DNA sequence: TGTGCCAGCATTTCCACGCGGGGGCCGGTGACCCAGTACTTC. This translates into CASISTRGPVTQYF.